This TCR beta chain appears in the sequencing data of a study of shared clonotypes between healthy human individuals. In the study overall: Contributing individuals were two females and a few males aged 18 to 49.

The CDR3 spans 13 residues. From germline, CDR1 is SGHKS and CDR2 YYEKEE (reference sequence). Unmatched junction bases numbered 4, after V lost 1 base and J lost 8 bases. DNA at around 190 ng, 25,000 to 35,000 T cell genomes, went into sorted-subset replicate PCRs. This table comes from immunoSEQ multiplex PCR, and its TCRdb copy is limited to in-frame clones, with some not included. The data contain nearly 750,000 clones, 72% of them singletons. As concerns this clone: What it recognizes is unknown.

Study results and limitations: Naive subsets, compared against memory subsets, generally had larger estimated richness values. Rarefaction analysis demonstrated incomplete sorted-subset sequencing notwithstanding large depth.

J is TRBJ1-2 and V is TRBV5-5, with 8 bases fitting TRBD1. Input material: memory CD4+ T cells sorted from blood. Described subset: CD45RA-negative fraction. This TCR derives from a woman aged 25 to 39 in good health. CDR3 in DNA: TGTGCCAGCAGCTTGCTGCAGGGGGCCGGCTACACCTTC. Amino acids: CASSLLQGAGYTF.